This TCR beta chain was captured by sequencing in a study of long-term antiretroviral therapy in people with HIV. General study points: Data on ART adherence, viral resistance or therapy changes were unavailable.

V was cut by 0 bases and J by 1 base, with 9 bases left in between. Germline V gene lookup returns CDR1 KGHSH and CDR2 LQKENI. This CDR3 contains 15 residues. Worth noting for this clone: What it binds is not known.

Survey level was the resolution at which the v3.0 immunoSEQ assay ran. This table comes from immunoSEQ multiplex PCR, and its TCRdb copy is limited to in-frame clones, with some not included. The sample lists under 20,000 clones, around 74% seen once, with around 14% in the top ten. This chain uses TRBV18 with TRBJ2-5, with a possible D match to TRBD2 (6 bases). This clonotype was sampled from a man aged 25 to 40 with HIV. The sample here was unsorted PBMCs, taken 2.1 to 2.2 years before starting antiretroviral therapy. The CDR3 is CASSPPTGVQETQYF. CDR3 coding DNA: TGTGCCAGCTCACCACCGACGGGGGTCCAAGAGACCCAGTACTTC. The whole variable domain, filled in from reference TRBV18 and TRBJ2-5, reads NAGVMQNPRHLVRRRGQEARLRCSPMKGHSHVYWYRQLPEEGLKFMVYLQKENIIDESGMPKERFSAEFPKEGPSILRIQQVVRGDSAAYFCASSPPTGVQETQYFGPGTRLLVL.